These 8 T cell receptor beta chains came from one sample sequenced in a study of cytomegalovirus exposure and HLA in healthy donors. Both 60 Vbeta primers and 13 Jbeta primers went into the PCR. Using immunoSEQ multiplex PCR, the repertoire was profiled, and TCRdb retains in-frame clones only, with some absent. Here the sample spans over 150,000 clones, 70% to 80% being singletons. The sequencing sample was made of PBMCs. The receptor source for this set is a man aged 30 to 39 in good health and CMV-seropositive.

This clone was counted a single time. V is TRBV30 and J is TRBJ1-3, with a tentative D call TRBD1 (5 bases). This CDR3 region has 14 residues. The V and J ends lost 3 bases and 3 bases respectively, with 12 bases between them. From germline, CDR1 is GTSNPN and CDR2 SVGIG (reference sequence). The CDR3 region has the DNA TGTGCCTGGAGACCCCGGGGGTTTGGAAACACCATATATTTT. Translated: CAWRPRGFGNTIYF.

The chain couples TRBV5-8 to TRBJ1-4; D ambiguous. With 2 bases removed from V and 4 bases from J, the gap between germline ends came to 9 bases. The germline V gene encodes CDR1 SGHTS and CDR2 YDEGEE. The CDR3 has 14 amino acids. CDR3 nucleotides: TGTGCCAGCAGCTTACCCAAACTTAATGAAAAACTGTTTTTT. It encodes CASSLPKLNEKLFF.

This chain links TRBV18 with TRBJ1-5, with TRBD1 matching 8 bases. Trimming at V came to 4 bases and at J to 3 bases, leaving 8 bases not matched to a gene. CDR3 length: 16 amino acids. Germline V lookup: CDR1 KGHSH, CDR2 LQKENI. The CDR3: CASSLADRVDNQPQHF. The CDR3 DNA sequence: TGTGCCAGCTCACTCGCGGACAGGGTCGACAATCAGCCCCAGCATTTT.

This clone has only a few counts. The chain couples TRBV28 to TRBJ1-2; TRBD1 matches at 7 bases. Trimming at V came to 3 bases and at J to 10 bases, leaving 5 bases not matched to a gene. This CDR3 has 12 amino acids. CDR1 and CDR2 (germline): MDHEN, SYDVKM. The CDR3 DNA reads TGTGCCAGCAGTTTGGGACAGACACTCTACACCTTC. As protein: CASSLGQTLYTF.

The chain is built from TRBV6-1 and TRBJ1-3; D is undetermined. CDR1 is MNHNS, CDR2 SASEGT, per germline. The CDR3 spans 15 residues. With 5 bases removed from V and 0 bases from J, the gap between germline ends came to 11 bases. Written as DNA, the CDR3 is TGTGCCAGCAGTCAGGAAACTTACTCTGGAAACACCATATATTTT. It encodes CASSQETYSGNTIYF.

This clone was counted a few times. The chain links TRBV7-6 to TRBJ2-7; 7 nucleotides align to TRBD2. V shed 5 bases, J shed 7 bases, and the junction held 11 bases outside the gene matches. CDR3 length: 14 amino acids. The V gene's germline CDR1 is SGHVS and CDR2 FNYEAQ. The DNA of the CDR3 is TGTGCCAGCAGCGGGAGGGACTTGGGGAGTGAGCAGTACTTC. Translating it yields CASSGRDLGSEQYF.

The chain has TRBV5-1 and TRBJ2-7, with TRBD1 identical over 8 bases. Germline V gives CDR1 SGHRS, CDR2 YFSETQ. This CDR3 region has 13 residues. V gave up 5 bases and J gave up 1 base; unmatched junction bases: 2. The CDR3 spells CASSRQGSYEQYF. CDR3 nucleotide sequence: TGCGCCAGCAGTCGACAGGGGTCCTACGAGCAGTACTTC.

The genes are TRBV6-6 and TRBJ1-5; a possible D gene is TRBD1 (6 bases). Germline lookup yields CDR1 MNHNY and CDR2 SVGAGI (reference sequence). Trimming took off 7 bases at V and 4 bases at J, with 11 bases between the two ends. The CDR3 is 13 amino acids. CDR3 in amino acids: CASTGQLNQPQHF. DNA for the CDR3: TGTGCCAGCACCGGACAGCTAAATCAGCCCCAGCATTTT.